This TCR beta chain was found in a study of regulatory T cells in long-lasting Graves disease. Study as a whole: New Graves' disease cases had less than 3 months of antithyroid drugs. Findings and limits, study-wide: TRBV28, TRBJ1-2 and TRBJ2-5 were favored in persistent disease. Persistent patients had more shared public clonotypes (fewer than 3,000) than new patients (approximately 920).

Concerning this clonotype: No antigen is known for it.

CDR3-region Arm-PCR and iRepertoire HTBI primers produced the TCR beta libraries. TCRdb redid the calling of the multiplex PCR reads with MiXCR, one entry per CDR3 protein. The repertoire holds hundreds of thousands of distinct CDR3 sequences, with roughly 15% as singletons. V lost 6 bases to trimming and J lost 7 bases, with 10 bases between them. There are 12 residues in the CDR3. From germline, CDR1 is DFQATT and CDR2 SNEGSKA (reference sequence). Time point: newly diagnosed GD, antithyroid drugs for less than 3 months. Preparation of the TCR library used RNA extracted from PBMCs. These data also featured in a second study, about T cells in Graves' hyperthyroidism and ophthalmopathy. As reported in that work: First-round RT-PCR with HTBI primers amplified the TCR CDR3 region.

The TCR originated in a woman aged 25-40 years with Graves disease. This sequence joins TRBV20-1 and TRBJ1-6; D might be TRBD1 (6 bases). Here the sequenced sample was peripheral blood mononuclear cells (PBMCs), taken at new diagnosis, from a patient treated with antithyroid drugs. CDR3 coding DNA: TGCAGTGCAGGGGGGGTCAATTCACCCCTCCACTTT. This translates into CSAGGVNSPLHF.